The next 18 T cell receptor beta chains were all read from a single sample in a study of cytomegalovirus exposure and HLA in healthy donors. The primer mix had 60 Vbeta and 13 Jbeta primers. Method: immunoSEQ multiplex PCR; TCRdb's copy keeps in-frame clones and lacks some. The sample consists of about 190,000 clones, about nine tenths of them appearing once. Input material: PBMCs. The receptor set was obtained from a boy between 2 and 15 years old in good health and CMV-seronegative.

This chain joins TRBV9 and TRBJ1-1; 9 bases line up with TRBD1. V shed 5 bases and J 5 bases; nucleotides not matched to a gene: 19. The CDR3 is 18 residues long. The V gene's germline CDR1 is SGDLS and CDR2 YYNGEE. The CDR3 DNA is TGTGCCAGCAGTGCTTCCCACCTGCGGGACAGGGTTTGGACTGAAGCTTTCTTT. Residues: CASSASHLRDRVWTEAFF.

The rearrangement links TRBV7-9 to TRBJ2-2, with 7 nucleotides matching TRBD1. V trimming: 0 bases; J trimming: 3 bases; junction bases outside the gene matches: 10. The CDR3 loop spans 18 amino acids. Germline values: CDR1 SEHNR, CDR2 FQNEAQ (reference sequence). The CDR3, as DNA: TGTGCCAGCAGCTTAGCGGTGGGGCCAGGGGGACACACCGGGGAGCTGTTTTTT. This sequence encodes CASSLAVGPGGHTGELFF.

The V call is TRBV20-1, the J call TRBJ1-2; 7 positions match TRBD1. CDR1 and CDR2 (germline): DFQATT, SNEGSKA (reference sequence). The CDR3 extends over 11 amino acids. Germline trimming cut 5 bases from V and 12 bases from J; bases unmatched to any gene: 9. CDR3 amino acids: CSAQTGTENTF. In DNA, the CDR3 is TGCAGTGCTCAAACCGGGACAGAGAACACCTTC.

The genes are TRBV6-1 and TRBJ2-7; D unclear. The V end lost 1 base, the J end lost 0 bases, and 10 bases lay between the germline ends. The length of the CDR3 is 15 residues. Germline V gene data show CDR1 as MNHNS and CDR2 as SASEGT. DNA of the CDR3: TGTGCCAGCAGTGAAGGAGTCTCGAGCTCCTACGAGCAGTACTTC. This encodes CASSEGVSSSYEQYF.

The V and J genes are TRBV9 and TRBJ2-7, with 12 bases lining up with TRBD1. The length of the CDR3 is 13 residues. Germline CDR1 is SGDLS and CDR2 is YYNGEE. The J segment lost 6 bases and the V segment lost 3 bases, leaving 1 base of the junction unmatched. In nucleotides, the CDR3 is TGTGCCAGCAGCGGGGGACAGGGGGCCGAGCAGTACTTC. It specifies CASSGGQGAEQYF.

The chain has TRBV6-6 and TRBJ1-2; TRBD1 agrees at 8 bases. Trimming took 10 bases from V and 5 from J; bases not matched to a gene: 15. CDR1 MNHNY and CDR2 SVGAGI come from the germline V gene (reference sequence). The CDR3 length is 15 residues. This CDR3 reads CAIRTGDRRVYGYTF. Here the CDR3 DNA reads TGTGCCATCAGGACCGGGGACAGGAGAGTTTATGGCTACACCTTC.

The genes are TRBV5-6 and TRBJ1-2; D gene ambiguous. Germline V gene sequence: CDR1 SGHDT, CDR2 YYEEEE. The ends were cut back, 2 bases at V and 1 base at J, with 6 bases in the middle. CDR3 length: 13 residues. The CDR3 reads CASSLGDNYGYTF. CDR3 DNA sequence: TGTGCCAGCAGCTTAGGAGATAACTATGGCTACACCTTC.

A few counts support this clone. This chain uses TRBV19 with TRBJ1-1; D might be TRBD1 (5 bases). Trimming took 5 bases from V and 8 from J, leaving 15 bases between them. Looked up from germline, CDR1 is LNHDA and CDR2 is SQIVND (reference sequence). The CDR3 has 13 amino acids. In DNA, the CDR3 is TGTGCCAGTAGTTTCTTCGGGGACTCGGAAGCTTTCTTT. It specifies CASSFFGDSEAFF.

This clone occurred once. The chain couples TRBV5-1 to TRBJ2-1, with 8 bases aligning to TRBD2. In germline, CDR1 is SGHRS, CDR2 YFSETQ. The V segment lost 2 bases and the J segment 12 bases; nucleotides outside the gene matches: 7. The CDR3 length is 13 residues. The CDR3 loop reads CASSFGLASGQFF. The CDR3 DNA follows: TGCGCCAGCAGCTTTGGACTAGCTTCGGGGCAGTTCTTC.

V and J are TRBV27 and TRBJ1-2; D may be TRBD1 (6 bases). This CDR3 region has 14 residues. V was trimmed by 3 bases and J by 3 bases, leaving 11 bases between them. Germline assignment: CDR1 MNHEY and CDR2 SMNVEV (reference sequence). CDR3 sequence: CASSFQGMYYGYTF. The CDR3 DNA reads TGTGCCAGCAGTTTTCAGGGGATGTACTATGGCTACACCTTC.

The genes are TRBV25-1 and TRBJ2-3; 9 bases align to TRBD2. The CDR3 covers 16 residues. V lost 1 base and J lost 2; bases outside the gene matches: 4. The V gene's germline CDR1 is MGHDK and CDR2 SYGVNS. CDR3 protein: CASSESASGDTDTQYF. The DNA of the CDR3 is TGTGCCAGCAGTGAATCAGCTAGCGGGGACACAGATACGCAGTATTTT.

This chain uses TRBV18 with TRBJ1-3; D not resolved. There are 15 residues in the CDR3. Trimming pared 3 bases from V and 1 base from J, leaving 10 bases between. Germline V gene sequence: CDR1 KGHSH, CDR2 LQKENI. Here the CDR3 DNA reads TGTGCCAGCTCACCGGAGCTATATTCTGGAAACACCATATATTTT. It encodes CASSPELYSGNTIYF.

This clone was found once. The chain employs TRBV27 and TRBJ2-7, with TRBD1 matching 9 bases. Germline lookup yields CDR1 MNHEY and CDR2 SMNVEV (reference sequence). This CDR3 comprises 15 residues. V lost 4 bases to trimming and J lost 5 bases; unmatched junction nucleotides: 9. CDR3 loop: CASSYRGQGKHEQYF. The CDR3 DNA reads TGTGCCAGCAGTTACCGGGGACAGGGAAAGCACGAGCAGTACTTC.

This rearrangement joins TRBV27 to TRBJ2-3, with 9 positions matching TRBD2. Germline lookup yields CDR1 MNHEY and CDR2 SMNVEV (reference sequence). Germline trimming cut 7 bases from V and 0 bases from J; bases unmatched to any gene: 2. The CDR3 is made up of 14 amino acids. The CDR3 here is CASMRGGSTDTQYF. CDR3 in DNA: TGTGCCAGCATGCGGGGGGGGAGCACAGATACGCAGTATTTT.

The genes are TRBV30 and TRBJ1-6; D possibly corresponds to TRBD1 (6 bases). The V end lost 0 bases, the J end lost 0 bases, and 12 bases lay between the germline ends. The CDR3 has 17 residues. Per the germline V gene, CDR1 is GTSNPN and CDR2 is SVGIG (reference sequence). CDR3 bases: TGTGCCTGGAGTGTAGACAGGACGAGCTCCTATAATTCACCCCTCCACTTT. Translation gives CAWSVDRTSSYNSPLHF.

The chain combines TRBV2 with TRBJ1-6; the match to TRBD1 covers 7 bases. CDR3 length: 13 residues. V shed 7 bases, J shed 9 bases, and the junction held 6 bases outside the gene matches. Germline CDR1 is SNHLY and CDR2 is FYNNEI. CDR3 loop: CASIRGPGSPLHF. The CDR3 bases are TGTGCCAGCATTAGGGGGCCGGGTTCACCCCTCCACTTT.

This clone has only one observation. The chain links TRBV5-1 to TRBJ2-5; 15 positions agree with TRBD2. CDR1 SGHRS and CDR2 YFSETQ come from the germline V gene. The CDR3 is made up of 16 amino acids. Trimming cost V 0 bases and J 3 bases; bases outside gene matches: 0. CDR3 DNA: TGCGCCAGCAGCTTGGGGACTAGCGGGGGGGAAGAGACCCAGTACTTC. It specifies CASSLGTSGGEETQYF.

The rearrangement links TRBV11-2 to TRBJ2-3, with 14 nucleotides matching TRBD2. This CDR3 is 18 amino acids long. J was trimmed by 0 bases and V by 1 base; bases with no gene match: 3. The V gene's germline CDR1 is SGHAT and CDR2 FQNNGV. CDR3 sequence: CASSLVGLAGGSTDTQYF. The CDR3 DNA reads TGTGCCAGCAGCTTAGTTGGACTAGCGGGAGGTAGCACAGATACGCAGTATTTT.